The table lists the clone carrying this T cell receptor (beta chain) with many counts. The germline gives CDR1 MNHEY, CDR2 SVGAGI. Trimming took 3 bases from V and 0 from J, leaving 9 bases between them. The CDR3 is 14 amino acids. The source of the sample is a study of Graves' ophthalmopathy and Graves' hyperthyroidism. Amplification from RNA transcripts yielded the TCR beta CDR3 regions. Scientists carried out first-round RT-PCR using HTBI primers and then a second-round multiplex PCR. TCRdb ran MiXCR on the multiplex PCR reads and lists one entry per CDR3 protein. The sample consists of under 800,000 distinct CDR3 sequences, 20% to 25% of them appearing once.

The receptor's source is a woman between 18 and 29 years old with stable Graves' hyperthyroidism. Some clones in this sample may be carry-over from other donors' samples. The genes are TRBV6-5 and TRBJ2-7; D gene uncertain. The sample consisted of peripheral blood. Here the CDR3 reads CASSYNVVSYEQYF. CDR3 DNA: TGTGCCAGCAGTTATAATGTGGTCTCCTACGAGCAGTACTTC.